This T cell receptor (beta chain) was obtained from a study of T cell responses to AZD1222 COVID-19 vaccine. Overall study: Timing groups of about 4 and about 12 weeks for second doses were pooled.

Notes on this clone: Its antigen is undetermined. Distinct nucleotide sequences in the sample also encode this CDR3.

This CDR3 contains 16 residues. V was pared by 1 base and J by 3 bases, with 5 bases of the junction left unmatched. Germline CDR1 reads SEHNR; CDR2 reads FQNEAQ (reference sequence). Points from the study as a whole: Repertoires were obtained only post-peak T cell response. Compared with day 0, the breadth and depth of the Spike-specific TCR repertoire rose significantly after two doses of AZD1222.

The table came from immunoSEQ multiplex PCR; TCRdb's copy has only in-frame clones and leaves some out. The sample includes around 150,000 clones, about 93% of them seen just once. Sequencing used peripheral blood, obtained on day 0 of AZD1222 vaccination. This clonotype originated in an adult in good health. This rearrangement joins TRBV7-9 to TRBJ2-1, with TRBD2 matching 8 bases. CDR3 nucleotide sequence: TGTGCCAGCAGCTTAGGGCTAGCGGGCAGCTACAATGAGCAGTTCTTC. Protein sequence: CASSLGLAGSYNEQFF.